The 29 T cell receptor beta chains given below trace back to one sample, sequenced in a study of T cells in pancreatic ductal adenocarcinoma. Some clones are missing from TCRdb's copy, which holds only in-frame ones; the method was immunoSEQ multiplex PCR. The sample records 4,500 to 5,000 clones, more than 60% being singletons. The selected patients with pancreatic ductal adenocarcinoma had surgery but no neoadjuvant therapy. Sequenced: pancreatic tumor tissue. These receptors were collected from a human donor with pancreatic ductal adenocarcinoma. The donor label of this sample is uncertain.

In its sample, this clone was seen once. J is TRBJ1-3 and V is TRBV11-1; D gene ambiguous. The CDR3 is 15 amino acids. Trimming stripped 3 bases from V and 0 bases from J, with 9 bases between. From germline, CDR1 is SGHAT and CDR2 FQDESV (reference sequence). For the CDR3, the DNA is TGTGCCAGCAGCTTCATGGGGATCTCTGGAAACACCATATATTTT. This codes for CASSFMGISGNTIYF.

The chain combines TRBV5-1 with TRBJ2-7; possibly TRBD1 or TRBD2 for D (6 bases each). The CDR3 runs to 15 residues. V was cut by 0 bases and J by 5 bases, with 15 bases left in between. Germline-derived CDR1 and CDR2 are SGHRS and YFSETQ. CDR3 in DNA: TGCGCCAGCAGCTTGGCCGGGGGCGCGTTAAACGAGCAGTACTTC. This sequence encodes CASSLAGGALNEQYF.

The chain carries TRBV27 and TRBJ2-3; 13 nucleotides align to TRBD2. CDR3 length equals 18 residues. The junction had 9 bases not matched to a gene; V was cut back by 5 bases and J by 1 base. The germline V gene encodes CDR1 MNHEY and CDR2 SMNVEV (reference sequence). CDR3 DNA sequence: TGTGCCAGCAGTACCCAAAGACTAGCGGGAGGCGGCACAGATACGCAGTATTTT. Protein sequence: CASSTQRLAGGGTDTQYF.

The V gene is TRBV19, the J gene TRBJ1-1, with TRBD1 matching over 9 bases. The CDR3 has 12 residues. Germline V gene lookup returns CDR1 LNHDA and CDR2 SQIVND (reference sequence). J gave up 6 bases and V 9 bases, and 5 bases lay outside the gene matches. CDR3 sequence (DNA): TGTGCCAGCCGGGACAGGGTGGCTGAAGCTTTCTTT. This encodes CASRDRVAEAFF.

The chain has TRBV30 and TRBJ1-2; perhaps TRBD1 as D (6 bases). Per the germline V gene, CDR1 is GTSNPN and CDR2 is SVGIG (reference sequence). This CDR3 has 14 residues. Trimming took 1 base from V and 8 from J, leaving 17 bases between them. The CDR3 reads CAWSDTAQGQGYTF. CDR3 DNA sequence: TGTGCCTGGAGTGACACCGCCCAGGGGCAGGGCTACACCTTC.

This chain uses TRBV5-8 with TRBJ2-5; 7 nucleotides align to TRBD2. The CDR3 has 14 residues. With V trimmed by 0 bases and J by 4 bases, 3 bases remained unmatched. CDR1 is SGHTS and CDR2 is YDEGEE in the germline V gene. DNA for the CDR3: TGTGCCAGCAGCTTGGTACTAGCGAGAGAGACCCAGTACTTC. Translating it yields CASSLVLARETQYF.

The chain has TRBV5-4 and TRBJ1-2, with 11 bases aligning to TRBD1. V was clipped by 0 bases and J by 8 bases; unmatched bases: 9. Germline CDR1 SGHNT, CDR2 YYREEE (reference sequence). This CDR3 is 16 amino acids long. The CDR3 reads CASSLARGQGARGYTF. The CDR3 DNA follows: TGTGCCAGCAGCTTGGCCAGAGGACAGGGGGCTCGGGGCTACACCTTC.

This clone was seen just once. The rearrangement uses TRBV10-3 and TRBJ2-7; a possible D gene is TRBD2 (6 bases). The CDR3 sequence is 14 residues long. Looked up from germline, CDR1 is ENHRY and CDR2 is SYGVKD. V shed 0 bases and J shed 5 bases, with 11 bases lying between them. CDR3 amino acids: CAISESMRDHEQYF. CDR3 bases: TGTGCCATCAGTGAGTCGATGCGGGACCACGAGCAGTACTTC.

This clone was seen only once. The V call is TRBV18, the J call TRBJ1-1, with a tentative D call TRBD1 (5 bases). CDR3 length equals 14 residues. Germline CDR1 is KGHSH and CDR2 is LQKENI. With 2 bases removed from V and 7 bases from J, the gap between germline ends came to 14 bases. This CDR3 is CASSPSGGRNEAFF. The DNA for the CDR3 is TGTGCCAGCTCACCATCGGGGGGAAGGAATGAAGCTTTCTTT.

This chain joins TRBV10-2 and TRBJ2-5; no firm D call. Judging by the DNA end, TRBJ2-7 fits better; the J call may be wrong. The CDR3 is 15 residues long. The V gene's germline CDR1 is WSHSY and CDR2 SAAADI. The CDR3 protein is CASSESVRSYYEQYF. DNA of the CDR3: TGCGCCAGCAGTGAGTCGGTTCGGAGCTACTACGAGCAGTACTTC.

CDR3 sequence (DNA): TGTGCCAGCTGTGCTTCTCCGGGACGCCGATACAATGAGCAGTTCTTC. Protein sequence: CASCASPGRRYNEQFF. This chain uses TRBV27 with TRBJ2-1; D is perhaps TRBD1 or TRBD2 (5 bases each). The CDR3 is 16 amino acids. The germline CDR1 and CDR2 sequences are MNHEY and SMNVEV (reference sequence). V lost 8 bases, J lost 4 bases, and 21 bases lay in between.

The chain uses TRBV7-9 and TRBJ1-2; 7 nucleotides match TRBD1. CDR3 length equals 17 residues. The V gene's germline CDR1 is SEHNR and CDR2 FQNEAQ (reference sequence). The ends lost 5 bases at V and 0 bases at J; junction bases unmatched: 12. The DNA for the CDR3 is TGTGCCAGCAGCCCGCACCGGGACAGACAAGCTAACTATGGCTACACCTTC. It specifies CASSPHRDRQANYGYTF. The variable domain in full, with the rest retrieved from reference TRBV7-9 and TRBJ1-2, is DTGVSQNPRHKITKRGQNVTFRCDPISEHNRLYWYRQTLGQGPEFLTYFQNEAQLEKSRLLSDRFSAERPKGSFSTLEIQRTEQGDSAMYLCASSPHRDRQANYGYTFGSGTRLTVV.

This chain joins TRBV7-8 and TRBJ1-6, with D possibly being TRBD1 (6 bases). V dropped 1 base and J dropped 10 bases, with 11 bases sitting between them. This CDR3 has 14 residues. The germline CDR1 and CDR2 sequences are SGHVS and FQNEAQ. For the CDR3, the DNA is TGTGCCAGCAGCTTAGGGGGGGCGCGGTCACCCCTCCACTTT. It codes for CASSLGGARSPLHF.

This chain connects TRBV7-3 to TRBJ1-2; 11 bases align to TRBD1. CDR1 SGHTA and CDR2 FQGTGA come from the germline V gene. V gave up 5 bases and J gave up 8 bases; unmatched junction bases: 22. This CDR3 spans 19 amino acids. The CDR3 sequence is CASSADRGRVALGSRGYTF. In nucleotides, the CDR3 is TGTGCCAGCAGCGCGGACAGGGGGCGCGTTGCCCTAGGCTCCCGGGGCTACACCTTC.

The genes are TRBV7-2 and TRBJ2-3; 14 nucleotides align to TRBD2. V shed 0 bases, J shed 0 bases, and the junction held 2 bases outside the gene matches. This CDR3 has 18 residues. Per the germline V gene, CDR1 is SGHTA and CDR2 is FQGNSA. The chain's CDR3 is CASSLARTSGRSTDTQYF. CDR3 DNA: TGTGCCAGCAGCTTAGCGAGGACTAGCGGGAGGAGCACAGATACGCAGTATTTT.

V usage is TRBV19 and J usage is TRBJ1-4; 7 bases fit TRBD1. J gave up 4 bases and V 7 bases, and 6 bases lay outside the gene matches. The germline CDR1 and CDR2 sequences are LNHDA and SQIVND (reference sequence). The CDR3 covers 14 residues. CDR3 sequence (DNA): TGTGCCAGTACACCGGGACAGCTTAATGAAAAACTGTTTTTT. Its translation is CASTPGQLNEKLFF.

The rearrangement joins TRBV10-3 to TRBJ1-2; D may be TRBD1 (6 bases). Per the germline V gene, CDR1 is ENHRY and CDR2 is SYGVKD. The CDR3 extends over 15 amino acids. V lost 7 bases to trimming and J lost 0 bases, with 15 bases between them. CDR3 residues: CAIMRGPNSNYGYTF. CDR3 in DNA: TGTGCCATCATGCGGGGGCCAAATTCTAACTATGGCTACACCTTC.

V gene TRBV6-5 combines with J gene TRBJ1-2, with TRBD1 matching over 8 bases. The CDR3 spans 15 residues. Unmatched junction bases numbered 10, after V lost 6 bases and J lost 4 bases. The germline gives CDR1 MNHEY, CDR2 SVGAGI. The CDR3 sequence: CASRRTGTSGYGYTF. DNA for the CDR3: TGTGCCAGCAGACGGACAGGGACCTCTGGCTATGGCTACACCTTC.

The CDR3: CASSLASGGGYEQYF. CDR3 nucleotides: TGTGCCAGCAGCTTGGCGTCAGGGGGAGGTTACGAGCAGTACTTC. V is TRBV5-6 and J is TRBJ2-7; weak D call: TRBD1 (7 bases). Trimming took 0 bases from V and 4 from J, leaving 14 bases between them. CDR1 and CDR2 (germline): SGHDT, YYEEEE. The CDR3 has 15 residues.

The chain is built from TRBV9 and TRBJ2-5, with D perhaps matching TRBD2 (6 bases). V was clipped by 4 bases and J by 1 base, with 20 bases between them. The germline gives CDR1 SGDLS, CDR2 YYNGEE. The CDR3 covers 17 residues. The CDR3 is CASSPNHWRGSQETQYF. The DNA for the CDR3 is TGTGCCAGCAGCCCTAATCATTGGAGGGGTAGCCAAGAGACCCAGTACTTC.

This clone is classed as large (0.1 to 1%). The rearrangement joins TRBV5-1 to TRBJ2-3; TRBD2 aligns across 7 bases. CDR3 length equals 16 residues. Trimming cost V 0 bases and J 0 bases; bases outside gene matches: 4. In germline, CDR1 is SGHRS, CDR2 YFSETQ. CDR3 nucleotides: TGCGCCAGCAGCTTGGGCTTTAGCGGGAGCACAGATACGCAGTATTTT. Amino acid sequence: CASSLGFSGSTDTQYF.

The chain recombines TRBV6-5 with TRBJ1-6, with 10 nucleotides matching TRBD1. Germline CDR1 is MNHEY and CDR2 is SVGAGI. The junction had 9 bases not matched to a gene; V was cut back by 7 bases and J by 9 bases. The length of the CDR3 is 15 residues. Written as DNA, the CDR3 is TGTGCCAGCACCCAAGTGGGACAGGGGACTTCACCCCTCCACTTT. Its protein is CASTQVGQGTSPLHF.

V is TRBV25-1 and J is TRBJ2-7; the D gene is possibly TRBD1 (6 bases). CDR1 MGHDK and CDR2 SYGVNS come from the germline V gene. The CDR3 has 18 residues. Trimming left V 2 bases short and J 3 bases short, with 23 bases between. CDR3 DNA: TGTGCCAGCAGTGAAAGTACAGGGAACATAAACCATAACTACGAGCAGTACTTC. Amino acid sequence: CASSESTGNINHNYEQYF.

This clone was picked up a small number of times. The CDR3, as DNA: TGTGCCAGTAGTAAACAGTCGACAGGGAAATATGGCTACACCTTC. Residues: CASSKQSTGKYGYTF. This sequence joins TRBV19 and TRBJ1-2; 7 nucleotides agree with TRBD1. The germline V gene has CDR1 LNHDA and CDR2 SQIVND (reference sequence). The CDR3 totals 15 residues. Germline trimming cut 4 bases from V and 5 bases from J; bases unmatched to any gene: 10.

The genes are TRBV7-9 and TRBJ2-7, with D uncertain. The V gene lost 5 bases and the J gene lost 0 bases, with 11 bases spanning the gap. Germline V gene sequence: CDR1 SEHNR, CDR2 FQNEAQ (reference sequence). The CDR3 runs to 14 residues. The DNA for the CDR3 is TGTGCCAGCAGCCTAAGACTGGGCTCCTACGAGCAGTACTTC. Translating it yields CASSLRLGSYEQYF.

CDR3 region: CAWRWGLMNTEAFF. Written as DNA, the CDR3 is TGTGCCTGGAGGTGGGGCCTAATGAACACTGAAGCTTTCTTT. The V and J genes are TRBV30 and TRBJ1-1; possible D gene TRBD1, 5 bases. CDR3 length: 14 residues. Trimming took 3 bases from V and 0 from J, leaving 11 bases between them. Per germline, CDR1 GTSNPN and CDR2 SVGIG (reference sequence). Full variable domain (remainder filled in from reference TRBV30 and TRBJ1-1): SQTIHQWPATLVQPVGSPLSLECTVEGTSNPNLYWYRQAAGRGLQLLFYSVGIGQISSEVPQNLSASRPQDRQFILSSKKLLLSDSGFYLCAWRWGLMNTEAFFGQGTRLTVV.

This chain links TRBV5-1 with TRBJ2-3, with 8 nucleotides matching TRBD2. CDR3 size: 15 residues. CDR1 and CDR2 (germline): SGHRS, YFSETQ. After removal of 2 bases from V and 2 bases from J, the junction contained 4 bases not matched to a gene. DNA for the CDR3: TGCGCCAGCAGCTTTGGGACTAGGGACACAGATACGCAGTATTTT. It encodes CASSFGTRDTDTQYF.

This chain joins TRBV28 and TRBJ2-6; D is possibly TRBD1 (5 bases). CDR1 MDHEN and CDR2 SYDVKM come from the germline V gene. This CDR3 is built from 16 residues. The ends were cut back, 3 bases at V and 3 bases at J, with 12 bases in the middle. The CDR3 here is CASSFWQGYGANVLTF. CDR3 DNA sequence: TGTGCCAGCAGTTTCTGGCAGGGTTATGGGGCCAACGTCCTGACTTTC.

This chain uses TRBV5-1 with TRBJ2-1; D call uncertain. V lost 0 bases and J lost 7, with 8 bases in between. Germline V gives CDR1 SGHRS, CDR2 YFSETQ. The CDR3 totals 13 residues. CDR3 DNA: TGCGCCAGCAGCTTGGGGAAGCCTAATGAGCAGTTCTTC. It translates to CASSLGKPNEQFF.